One and the same sample provided the 17 T cell receptor beta chains below, sequenced in a study of blood T cell repertoires in COVID-19 (dated by TCRdb to about 2020). The library was made by the immunoSEQ multiplex PCR assay. TCRdb limited this immuneACCESS table to in-frame rearrangements with V and J called. A share of clones is missing; checked studies link under half to unresolved V genes, and the rest is unexplained. The sample table shows a few hundred thousand clones, and 90% are seen once. The ten largest clones take up 3.5% to 4.5% of the sample. Input material: PBMCs or T cells enriched from blood (not recorded which). Receptors originate from a woman between 18 and 29 years old with acute COVID-19.

The chain links TRBV10-3 to TRBJ1-2, with D unclear. Germline V gives CDR1 ENHRY, CDR2 SYGVKD. The CDR3 totals 14 residues. Deletions cut 2 bases from V and 4 bases from J, with 11 bases between. The CDR3 coding sequence is TGTGCCATCAGTGAGACATCACTAGGCTATGGCTACACCTTC. Amino acids: CAISETSLGYGYTF.

The J gene is TRBJ1-2, the V gene TRBV2, with 7 bases aligning to TRBD1. This CDR3 is 13 amino acids long. From germline, CDR1 is SNHLY and CDR2 FYNNEI. The J segment lost 2 bases and the V segment lost 9 bases, leaving 6 bases of the junction unmatched. CDR3 bases: TGTGCCAGTAGTTGGGACAGCAACTATGGCTACACCTTC. This translates into CASSWDSNYGYTF.

The V call is TRBV27, the J call TRBJ2-7, with D perhaps matching TRBD1 (5 bases). The CDR3 spans 14 residues. The germline V gene has CDR1 MNHEY and CDR2 SMNVEV (reference sequence). V was cut by 3 bases and J by 1 base, with 10 bases left in between. CDR3 residues: CASSLTQESYEQYF. CDR3 nucleotides: TGTGCCAGCAGTTTGACACAGGAGTCCTACGAGCAGTACTTC.

This clone was seen a handful of times. The chain combines TRBV19 with TRBJ1-2; no clear D gene. The CDR3 covers 13 residues. The ends were cut back, 7 bases at V and 6 bases at J, with 15 bases in the middle. Germline V lookup: CDR1 LNHDA, CDR2 SQIVND (reference sequence). CDR3 amino acids: CASKFLGPDGYTF. The CDR3 DNA reads as TGTGCCAGTAAGTTTCTGGGCCCTGATGGCTACACCTTC.

The chain has TRBV2 and TRBJ2-5, with TRBD1 identical over 7 bases. The CDR3 totals 13 residues. The V gene end was trimmed by 6 bases and the J gene end by 6 bases; junction bases not matched to a gene: 7. Germline CDR1 and CDR2: SNHLY and FYNNEI. CDR3: CASSGQERKTQYF. The DNA of the CDR3 is TGTGCCAGCAGCGGACAGGAGCGGAAGACCCAGTACTTC.

The chain recombines TRBV28 with TRBJ2-1, with TRBD1 identical over 9 bases. The germline V gene has CDR1 MDHEN and CDR2 SYDVKM. The CDR3 covers 16 residues. Trimming cost V 3 bases and J 5 bases; bases outside gene matches: 8. The CDR3 reads CASSFTGTGRHNEQFF. DNA of the CDR3: TGTGCCAGCAGTTTTACCGGGACAGGGAGGCACAATGAGCAGTTCTTC. The full variable domain, in which reference TRBV28 and TRBJ2-1 provide the parts outside the CDR3, is DVKVTQSSRYLVKRTGEKVFLECVQDMDHENMFWYRQDPGLGLRLIYFSYDVKMKEKGDIPEGYSVSREKKERFSLILESASTNQTSMYLCASSFTGTGRHNEQFFGPGTRLTVL.

The chain recombines TRBV2 with TRBJ2-7; weak D call: TRBD1 (6 bases). Trimming removed 8 bases from V and 2 bases from J, with 13 bases in between. The CDR3 contains 13 residues. The germline CDR1 and CDR2 sequences are SNHLY and FYNNEI. The CDR3, as DNA: TGTGCCAGCGAGATTGGACAGACCTACGAGCAGTACTTC. Its translation is CASEIGQTYEQYF.

The V and J genes are TRBV9 and TRBJ1-3, with 8 positions matching TRBD1. V was pared by 0 bases and J by 3 bases, with 5 bases of the junction left unmatched. The germline V gene has CDR1 SGDLS and CDR2 YYNGEE. The CDR3 contains 16 residues. The CDR3 is CASSVATGTGGNTIYF. The CDR3, as DNA: TGTGCCAGCAGCGTAGCTACGGGGACAGGTGGAAACACCATATATTTT.

This rearrangement joins TRBV28 to TRBJ1-5; 9 positions agree with TRBD1. The CDR3 loop spans 15 amino acids. J lost 7 bases, V lost 3 bases, and 7 bases had no gene match. CDR1 and CDR2 from the germline V gene are MDHEN and SYDVKM. The CDR3 region has the DNA TGTGCCAGCAGTTTTCCCACAGGGGGCGAGCAGCCCCAGCATTTT. Residues: CASSFPTGGEQPQHF.

The chain joins TRBV11-3 to TRBJ2-7, with 7 bases aligning to TRBD2. The trim removed 7 bases at V and 0 bases at J, leaving 9 bases unmatched. Germline-derived CDR1 and CDR2 are SGHNT and YENEEA. There are 15 residues in the CDR3. CDR3 sequence (DNA): TGTGCCAGCACCCTATCCGGGGGGAGCTCCTACGAGCAGTACTTC. Its translation: CASTLSGGSSYEQYF. Combining the CDR3 with reference TRBV11-3 and TRBJ2-7 gives the whole variable domain EAGVVQSPRYKIIEKKQPVAFWCNPISGHNTLYWYLQNLGQGPELLIRYENEEAVDDSQLPKDRFSAERLKGVDSTLKIQPAELGDSAVYLCASTLSGGSSYEQYFGPGTRLTVT.

This rearrangement joins TRBV29-1 to TRBJ2-3; TRBD2 is a possible D gene (5 bases). V was pared by 1 base and J by 0 bases, with 5 bases between. This CDR3 is 13 amino acids long. The V gene's germline CDR1 is SQVTM and CDR2 ANQGSEA. The CDR3 protein is CSVEGGSTDTQYF. CDR3 nucleotide sequence: TGCAGCGTTGAAGGCGGGAGCACAGATACGCAGTATTTT.

There are a few counts of this clone. V usage is TRBV11-2 and J usage is TRBJ1-5; D not certain. Looked up from germline, CDR1 is SGHAT and CDR2 is FQNNGV. The CDR3 is 16 amino acids. V lost 1 base and J lost 1, with 11 bases in between. The CDR3 sequence: CASSLVGGISNQPQHF. The CDR3 DNA is TGTGCCAGCAGCTTAGTTGGAGGGATAAGCAATCAGCCCCAGCATTTT.

The chain carries TRBV7-9 and TRBJ2-5; the match to TRBD1 covers 7 bases. V lost 5 bases to trimming and J lost 0 bases; unmatched junction nucleotides: 3. This CDR3 has 14 amino acids. Germline lookup yields CDR1 SEHNR and CDR2 FQNEAQ (reference sequence). CDR3 nucleotide sequence: TGTGCCAGCAGCCCGACAGGGAACCAAGAGACCCAGTACTTC. Protein: CASSPTGNQETQYF.

The chain recombines TRBV3-1 (or the pseudogene TRBV3-2) with TRBJ1-2, with D perhaps matching TRBD1 (6 bases). V was shortened by 1 base and J by 2 bases, with 14 bases between the two germline ends. CDR3 size: 16 residues. The V gene's germline CDR1 is LGHDT and CDR2 YNNKEL (reference sequence). The CDR3 DNA reads TGTGCCAGCAGCCAAGGGGGGCGGGAGGGGAACTATGGCTACACCTTC. Translating gives CASSQGGREGNYGYTF.

This clone was detected a few times. The gene calls are TRBV10-3 and TRBJ1-2; 8 bases line up with TRBD1. This CDR3 has 14 amino acids. Germline CDR1 is ENHRY and CDR2 is SYGVKD. V shed 4 bases, J shed 1 base, and the junction held 2 bases outside the gene matches. The CDR3 reads CAISVGQGNYGYTF. DNA of the CDR3: TGTGCCATCAGTGTAGGACAGGGTAACTATGGCTACACCTTC.

V usage is TRBV29-1 and J usage is TRBJ1-2, with D unresolved. Germline V CDR1 and CDR2: SQVTM, ANQGSEA. Trimming pared 0 bases from V and 8 bases from J, leaving 13 bases between. The CDR3 is 13 amino acids. The CDR3 DNA reads as TGCAGCGTTGAAGATCTAGGCCCACGAGGCTACACCTTC. Translated, it gives CSVEDLGPRGYTF.

The sample holds one count of this clone. The chain recombines TRBV5-1 with TRBJ1-4, with D possibly being TRBD1 (6 bases). The CDR3 totals 15 residues. V was cut by 4 bases and J by 7 bases, with 17 bases left in between. Germline lookup yields CDR1 SGHRS and CDR2 YFSETQ. This CDR3 is CASSPGGGRGEKLFF. The CDR3 coding sequence is TGCGCCAGCAGCCCTGGCGGGGGGCGAGGTGAAAAACTGTTTTTT.